These 12 T cell receptor beta chains were all obtained from the same sample, sequenced in a study of CD8+CD57+ T cells in acquired aplastic anemia. Patients included in sequencing had previously demonstrated CD8+CD57+ cell expansion by flow cytometry. Genomic DNA constituted the template upon which TCR beta VDJ and CDR3 profiling was performed. Via MiXCR, TCRdb re-called the reads, giving one row per CDR3 protein. The sample lists roughly 200,000 distinct CDR3 sequences, 60% to 80% occurring once. Source material: sorted CD4+, CD8+, or CD8+CD57+ T cells (not recorded which) from PBMCs. These receptors all come from a human donor with aplastic anemia.

This chain links TRBV7-2 with TRBJ2-5; 14 nucleotides align to TRBD2. The CDR3 contains 16 residues. V lost 5 bases and J lost 5; bases outside the gene matches: 7. Germline-derived CDR1 and CDR2 are SGHTA and FQGNSA. CDR3 DNA: TGTGCCAGCAGCCCCGGGACTAGCGGGAGCTTTGAGACCCAGTACTTC. This gives the protein CASSPGTSGSFETQYF.

This clonotype appeared a few times. V gene TRBV24-1 combines with J gene TRBJ2-5; the D gene is possibly TRBD1 (6 bases). Germline V lookup: CDR1 KGHDR, CDR2 SFDVKD. V gave up 3 bases and J gave up 2 bases, with 9 bases separating them. CDR3 length: 14 residues. The CDR3 DNA follows: TGTGCCACCAGTGATCCAGGACAGCAAGAGACCCAGTACTTC. It yields the protein CATSDPGQQETQYF.

V and J are TRBV20-1 and TRBJ1-4, with D hard to call. The ends were cut back, 0 bases at V and 8 bases at J, with 4 bases in the middle. The length of the CDR3 is 11 residues. The germline V gene encodes CDR1 DFQATT and CDR2 SNEGSKA (reference sequence). CDR3 DNA sequence: TGCAGTGCTAGAGATTTGGAAAAACTGTTTTTT. This encodes CSARDLEKLFF.

This clonotype has only one observation. This chain uses TRBV2 with TRBJ2-6; a weak D match, TRBD1 (5 bases). The ends were cut back, 5 bases at V and 4 bases at J, with 15 bases in the middle. This CDR3 has 16 residues. The V gene's germline CDR1 is SNHLY and CDR2 FYNNEI. CDR3 protein: CASSHTQGPGANVLTF. CDR3 bases: TGTGCCAGCAGTCACACGCAGGGTCCCGGGGCCAACGTCCTGACTTTC.

With regard to this clonotype: A junction end diverges from the germline sequence, so it may reflect a read error. The gene calls are TRBV5-1 and TRBJ2-7; 9 bases line up with TRBD2. The CDR3 loop spans 15 amino acids. The germline gives CDR1 SGHRS, CDR2 YFSETQ. The CDR3 sequence: CASSRTGGRVEEQYF. DNA of the CDR3: TGTGCCAGCAGTCGTACGGGCGGGAGGGTCGAAGAGCAGTACTTC.

V gene TRBV12-5 combines with J gene TRBJ1-2, with TRBD1 as a possible D gene (5 bases). The CDR3 runs 12 residues. V lost 6 bases and J lost 8, with 13 bases in between. CDR1 is LGHNT, CDR2 FRNRAP, per germline. This CDR3 is CASGTGAGGYTF. In nucleotides, the CDR3 is TGTGCTAGTGGCACCGGGGCTGGAGGCTACACCTTC.

The chain uses TRBV5-1 and TRBJ1-1; D possibly corresponds to TRBD1 (5 bases). Germline lookup yields CDR1 SGHRS and CDR2 YFSETQ. The CDR3 covers 14 residues. V was cut by 4 bases and J by 7 bases, with 17 bases left in between. Written as DNA, the CDR3 is TGCGCCAGCAGCACCGCCGGGGCCACTTATGAAGCTTTCTTT. Its translation: CASSTAGATYEAFF.

This rearrangement joins TRBV7-8 to TRBJ2-1; TRBD2 aligns across 14 bases. V was clipped by 5 bases and J by 12 bases; unmatched bases: 12. Germline loops: CDR1 SGHVS, CDR2 FQNEAQ. The CDR3 totals 16 residues. CDR3 amino acids: CASSNRLAGGFNGQFF. CDR3 in DNA: TGTGCCAGCAGCAACAGACTAGCGGGAGGGTTTAACGGGCAGTTCTTC.

The J gene is TRBJ2-5, the V gene TRBV7-2, with TRBD2 as a possible D gene (5 bases). Trimming removed 5 bases at V and 7 bases at J, with 14 bases between. This CDR3 spans 13 amino acids. In germline, CDR1 is SGHTA, CDR2 FQGNSA. CDR3 nucleotide sequence: TGTGCCAGCAGCCAAGTACTAGAGGGGACCCAGTACTTC. It encodes CASSQVLEGTQYF.

This sequence joins TRBV19 and TRBJ2-2; D gene unclear. This CDR3 has 11 residues. The V end was cut by 7 bases, the J end by 12 bases, with 12 bases between. Germline values: CDR1 LNHDA, CDR2 SQIVND (reference sequence). The CDR3 nucleotides read TGTGCCAGTAAGATGGTGGAGAAGCTGTTTTTT. Translation gives CASKMVEKLFF.

There are a few counts of this clonotype. The rearrangement uses TRBV7-8 and TRBJ1-4, with a weak D call TRBD1 (5 bases). V gave up 5 bases and J gave up 3 bases, with 10 bases separating them. Germline CDR1 is SGHVS and CDR2 is FQNEAQ. The CDR3 totals 14 residues. The CDR3 reads CASSDRQPNEKLFF. For the CDR3, the DNA is TGTGCCAGCAGCGATCGACAGCCTAATGAAAAACTGTTTTTT.

The CDR3, as DNA: TGTGCCAGCAGCGTAGAAGCAGGACTTAACTATGGCTACACCTTC. Translation gives CASSVEAGLNYGYTF. This rearrangement joins TRBV9 to TRBJ1-2; no firm D call. There are 15 residues in the CDR3. From germline, CDR1 is SGDLS and CDR2 YYNGEE. The V end lost 0 bases, the J end lost 1 base, and 10 bases lay between the germline ends.